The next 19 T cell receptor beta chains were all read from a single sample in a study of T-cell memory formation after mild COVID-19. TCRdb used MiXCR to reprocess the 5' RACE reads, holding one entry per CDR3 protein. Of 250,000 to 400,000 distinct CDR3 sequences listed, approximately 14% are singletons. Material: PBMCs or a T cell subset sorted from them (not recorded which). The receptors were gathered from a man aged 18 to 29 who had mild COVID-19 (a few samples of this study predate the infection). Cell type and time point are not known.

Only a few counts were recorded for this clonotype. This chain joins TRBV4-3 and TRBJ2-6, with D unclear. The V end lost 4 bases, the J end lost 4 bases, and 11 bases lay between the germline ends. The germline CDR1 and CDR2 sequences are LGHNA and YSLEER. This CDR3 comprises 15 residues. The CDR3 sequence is CASSPVPLGANVLTF. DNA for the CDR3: TGCGCCAGCAGCCCGGTCCCGTTGGGGGCCAACGTCCTGACTTTC.

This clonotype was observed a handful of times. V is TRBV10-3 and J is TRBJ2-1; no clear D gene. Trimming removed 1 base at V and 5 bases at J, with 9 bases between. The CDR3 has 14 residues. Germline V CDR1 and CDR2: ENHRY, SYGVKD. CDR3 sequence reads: CAISEYGENNEQFF. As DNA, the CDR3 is TGTGCCATCAGTGAGTACGGAGAAAACAATGAGCAGTTCTTC.

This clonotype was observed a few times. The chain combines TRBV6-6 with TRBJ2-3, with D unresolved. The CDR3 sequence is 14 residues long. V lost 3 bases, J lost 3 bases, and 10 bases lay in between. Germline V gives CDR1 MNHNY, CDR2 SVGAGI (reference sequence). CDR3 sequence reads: CASSYHPATDTQYF. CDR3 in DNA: TGTGCCAGCAGTTATCATCCTGCTACAGATACGCAGTATTTT.

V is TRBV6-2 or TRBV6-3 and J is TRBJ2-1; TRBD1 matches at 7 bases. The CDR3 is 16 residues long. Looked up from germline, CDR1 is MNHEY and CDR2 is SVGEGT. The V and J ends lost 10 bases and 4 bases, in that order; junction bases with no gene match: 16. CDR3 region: CATLPRQGYSYNEQFF. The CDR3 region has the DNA TGTGCCACCCTTCCCCGACAGGGCTATTCGTACAATGAGCAGTTCTTC.

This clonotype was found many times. The CDR3 DNA sequence: TGTGCCAGCAGTTTCTCGGACAGGGGGCCGCAGTACGTC. It translates to CASSFSDRGPQYV. The chain joins TRBV28 to TRBJ2-7, with 11 bases lining up with TRBD1. The CDR3 length is 13 residues. The V and J ends lost 3 bases and 9 bases, in that order; junction bases with no gene match: 4. CDR1 and CDR2 (germline): MDHEN, SYDVKM.

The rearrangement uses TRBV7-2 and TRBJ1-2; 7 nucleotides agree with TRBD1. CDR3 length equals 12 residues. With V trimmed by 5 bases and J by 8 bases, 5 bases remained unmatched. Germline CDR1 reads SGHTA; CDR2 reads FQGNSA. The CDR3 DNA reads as TGTGCCAGCAGCCTCGACAGGGAAGGCTACACCTTC. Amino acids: CASSLDREGYTF.

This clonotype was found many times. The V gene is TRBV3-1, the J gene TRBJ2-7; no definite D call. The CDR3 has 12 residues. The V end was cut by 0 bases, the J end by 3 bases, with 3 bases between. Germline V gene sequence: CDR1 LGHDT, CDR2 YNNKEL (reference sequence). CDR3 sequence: CASSQDSYEQYF. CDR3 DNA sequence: TGTGCCAGCAGCCAAGATAGCTACGAGCAGTACTTC.

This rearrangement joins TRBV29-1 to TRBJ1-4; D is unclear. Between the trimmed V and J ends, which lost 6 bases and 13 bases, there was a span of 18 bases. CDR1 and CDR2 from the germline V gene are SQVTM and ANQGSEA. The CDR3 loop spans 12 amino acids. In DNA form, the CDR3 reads TGCAGCGTGTTCGGACTCCACAGAACACTGTTTTTT. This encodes CSVFGLHRTLFF.

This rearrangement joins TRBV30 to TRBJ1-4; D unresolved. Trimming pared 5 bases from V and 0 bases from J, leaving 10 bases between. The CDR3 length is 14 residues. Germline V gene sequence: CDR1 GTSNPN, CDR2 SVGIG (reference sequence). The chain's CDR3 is CAWSPATTNEKLFF. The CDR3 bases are TGTGCCTGGTCGCCGGCGACAACTAATGAAAAACTGTTTTTT.

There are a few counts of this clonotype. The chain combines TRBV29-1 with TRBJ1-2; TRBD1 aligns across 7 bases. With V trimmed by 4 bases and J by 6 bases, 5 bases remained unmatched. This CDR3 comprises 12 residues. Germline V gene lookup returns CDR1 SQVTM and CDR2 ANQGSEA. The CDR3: CSVVNRGNGYTF. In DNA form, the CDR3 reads TGCAGCGTTGTAAACAGGGGAAATGGCTACACCTTC.

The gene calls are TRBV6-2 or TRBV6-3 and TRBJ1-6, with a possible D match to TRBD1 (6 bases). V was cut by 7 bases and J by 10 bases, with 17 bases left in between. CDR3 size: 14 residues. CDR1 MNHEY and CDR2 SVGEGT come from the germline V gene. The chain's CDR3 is CASTEQGFGSPLHF. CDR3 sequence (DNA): TGTGCCAGCACCGAACAGGGATTCGGATCACCCCTCCACTTT.

CDR3 in DNA: TGTGCCAGCAGCTTACGACAGAACTATGGCTACACCTTC. Translating gives CASSLRQNYGYTF. The genes are TRBV5-6 and TRBJ1-2; D perhaps matches TRBD1 (5 bases). Trimming removed 2 bases from V and 2 bases from J, with 7 bases in between. CDR1 and CDR2 from the germline V gene are SGHDT and YYEEEE. The CDR3 runs to 13 residues.

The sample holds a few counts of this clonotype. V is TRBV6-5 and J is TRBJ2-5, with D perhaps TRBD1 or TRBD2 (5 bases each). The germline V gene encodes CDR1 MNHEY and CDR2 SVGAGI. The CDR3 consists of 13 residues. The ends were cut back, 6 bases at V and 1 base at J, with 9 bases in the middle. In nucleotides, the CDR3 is TGTGCCAGCAGGGCCGGGACCCAAGAGACCCAGTACTTC. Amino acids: CASRAGTQETQYF.

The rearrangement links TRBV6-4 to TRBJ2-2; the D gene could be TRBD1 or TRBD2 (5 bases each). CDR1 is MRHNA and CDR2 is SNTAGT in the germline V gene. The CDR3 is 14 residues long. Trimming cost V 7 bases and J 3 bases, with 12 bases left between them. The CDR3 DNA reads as TGTGCCAGCAAAGCCGGGACGTACACCGGGGAGCTGTTTTTT. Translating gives CASKAGTYTGELFF.

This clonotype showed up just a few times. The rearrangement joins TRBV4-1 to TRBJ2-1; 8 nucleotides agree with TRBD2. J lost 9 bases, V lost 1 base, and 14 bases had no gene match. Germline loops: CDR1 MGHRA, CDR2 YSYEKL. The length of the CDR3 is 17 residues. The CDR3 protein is CASSQGLLAANRGEQFF. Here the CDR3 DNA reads TGCGCCAGCAGCCAAGGGTTACTAGCGGCAAACCGGGGTGAGCAGTTCTTC.

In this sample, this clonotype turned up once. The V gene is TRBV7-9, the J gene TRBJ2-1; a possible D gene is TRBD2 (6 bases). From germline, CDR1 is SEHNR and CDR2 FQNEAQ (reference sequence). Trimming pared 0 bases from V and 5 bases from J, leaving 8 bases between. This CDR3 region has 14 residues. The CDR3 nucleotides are TGTGCCAGCAGCTTAGCGCGGGATAACAATGAGCAGTTCTTC. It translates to CASSLARDNNEQFF.

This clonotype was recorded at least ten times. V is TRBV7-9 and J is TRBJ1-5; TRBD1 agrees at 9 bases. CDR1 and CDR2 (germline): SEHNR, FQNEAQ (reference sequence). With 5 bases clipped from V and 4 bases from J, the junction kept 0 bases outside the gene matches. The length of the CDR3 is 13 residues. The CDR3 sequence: CASSGTGNQPQHF. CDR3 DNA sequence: TGTGCCAGCAGCGGGACAGGGAATCAGCCCCAGCATTTT.

In DNA, the CDR3 is TGTGCCAGCAGTCAGGGGGGAGGTATGAATTCACCCCTCCACTTT. Its protein is CASSQGGGMNSPLHF. The V and J genes are TRBV6-5 and TRBJ1-6; 7 bases are shared with TRBD1. The V segment lost 5 bases and the J segment 7 bases; nucleotides outside the gene matches: 8. Per the germline V gene, CDR1 is MNHEY and CDR2 is SVGAGI. The CDR3 spans 15 residues.

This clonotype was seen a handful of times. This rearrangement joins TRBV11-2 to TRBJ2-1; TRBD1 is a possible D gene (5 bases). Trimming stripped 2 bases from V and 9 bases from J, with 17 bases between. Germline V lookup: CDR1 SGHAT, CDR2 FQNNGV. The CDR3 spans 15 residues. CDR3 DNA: TGTGCCAGCAGCTTACAGGGCGCGCGGATCACTGAGCAGTTCTTC. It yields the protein CASSLQGARITEQFF. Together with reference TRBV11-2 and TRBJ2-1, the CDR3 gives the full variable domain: EAGVAQSPRYKIIEKRQSVAFWCNPISGHATLYWYQQILGQGPKLLIQFQNNGVVDDSQLPKDRFSAERLKGVDSTLKIQPAKLEDSAVYLCASSLQGARITEQFFGPGTRLTVL.